These T cell receptor beta chains were read from a single sample in a study of blood T cell repertoires in COVID-19. Using immunoSEQ multiplex PCR, the repertoire was profiled, and TCRdb retains in-frame clones only, with some absent. The sample shows roughly 130,000 clones, approximately 86% of them seen only once. Material for sequencing was PBMCs or T cells enriched from blood (not recorded which). The receptors stem from a woman in her forties or fifties who had recovered from COVID-19. Each CDR3 is given with its conserved first and last residue. Each record gives: CDR3 protein, CDR3 DNA, clone size, D gene, J gene, V gene. D genes are given only for firm matches. Not every row has a clone size; where given, it reads once, few, many or a size class.

CASSLSSFGDSYEQYF | TGTGCCAGCAGTTTATCCTCTTTCGGGGACAGCTACGAGCAGTACTTC | . | TRBD1 | TRBJ2-7 | TRBV28
CASSAGQTMNTEAFF | TGTGCCAGTAGTGCGGGACAGACCATGAACACTGAAGCTTTCTTT | . | TRBD1 | TRBJ1-1 | TRBV19
CASSYWGGAGTGELFF | TGCGCCAGCAGCTACTGGGGAGGGGCCGGGACCGGGGAGCTGTTTTTT | . | TRBD2 | TRBJ2-2 | TRBV4-1
CASSQDFGETQYF | TGTGCCAGCAGCCAAGATTTCGGGGAGACCCAGTACTTC | . | . | TRBJ2-5 | TRBV4-2
CASSLLGPYNSPLHF | TGTGCCAGCAGCTTGTTGGGCCCGTATAATTCACCCCTCCACTTT | . | . | TRBJ1-6 | TRBV5-4
CASSSEVPYEQYF | TGTGCCAGCAGTTCCGAGGTCCCCTACGAGCAGTACTTC | . | . | TRBJ2-7 | TRBV6-2/TRBV6-3
CASSLGSGGSQEQYF | TGTGCCAGCTCACTTGGGAGCGGAGGGTCACAAGAGCAGTACTTC | . | . | TRBJ2-7 | TRBV18
CASRSLAGGWYEQYF | TGTGCCAGCAGGTCTCTAGCGGGGGGCTGGTACGAGCAGTACTTC | once | TRBD2 | TRBJ2-7 | TRBV28
CASSRAGGLTDTQYF | TGTGCCAGCAGCCGCGCCGGGGGGCTGACAGATACGCAGTATTTT | . | . | TRBJ2-3 | TRBV3-1/TRBV3-2
CASSPPGQGVSYGYTF | TGTGCCAGCAGTCCGCCGGGACAGGGAGTTAGCTATGGCTACACCTTC | . | TRBD1 | TRBJ1-2 | TRBV28
CASAQTEMGGELFF | TGTGCTAGTGCCCAAACAGAGATGGGCGGGGAGCTGTTTTTT | . | . | TRBJ2-2 | TRBV12-5
CASSPGTGNTGELFF | TGTGCCAGCTCACCTGGGACAGGGAACACCGGGGAGCTGTTTTTT | . | TRBD1 | TRBJ2-2 | TRBV18
CASRGSGTDTQYF | TGCGCCAGCAGGGGGAGTGGCACAGATACGCAGTATTTT | . | . | TRBJ2-3 | TRBV5-1
CASSRGTEAFF | TGTGCCAGCAGTCGGGGGACTGAAGCTTTCTTT | . | . | TRBJ1-1 | TRBV9
CASSQGRQGGYEQYF | TGTGCCAGCAGCCAAGGTCGACAAGGAGGATACGAGCAGTACTTC | once | . | TRBJ2-7 | TRBV3-1/TRBV3-2
CASSLVRTNTGELFF | TGTGCCAGCAGCTTAGTTAGGACAAACACCGGGGAGCTGTTTTTT | . | . | TRBJ2-2 | TRBV11-2
CASSGGGHSSYNEQFF | TGCGCCAGCAGTGGCGGGGGCCATAGCTCCTACAATGAGCAGTTCTTC | . | . | TRBJ2-1 | TRBV5-1
CASSFEGDRGKTQYF | TGTGCCAGCAGCTTCGAGGGGGACAGGGGGAAGACCCAGTACTTC | . | TRBD1 | TRBJ2-5 | TRBV7-2
CASSLPGTGRNNEQFF | TGCGCCAGCAGCCTGCCCGGGACAGGGAGGAACAATGAGCAGTTCTTC | . | TRBD1 | TRBJ2-1 | TRBV4-3
CASSLGGHSGGTQYF | TGTGCCAGCAGCCTAGGGGGACACAGCGGGGGCACGCAGTATTTT | . | TRBD2 | TRBJ2-3 | TRBV6-5
CASSFRQGSQPQHF | TGTGCCAGTAGTTTTAGGCAGGGTAGTCAGCCCCAGCATTTT | . | . | TRBJ1-5 | TRBV19
CASSEPGRGYEQYF | TGTGCCAGCAGTGAGCCGGGCCGGGGATACGAGCAGTACTTC | once | . | TRBJ2-7 | TRBV6-1
CASGLEYRGGEAFF | TGTGCTAGTGGTTTGGAGTACAGGGGGGGTGAAGCTTTCTTT | . | TRBD1 | TRBJ1-1 | TRBV12-5
CASSAMGGRWNEQFF | TGTGCCAGCAGCGCCATGGGGGGTAGGTGGAATGAGCAGTTCTTC | once | . | TRBJ2-1 | TRBV9
CASSRPGLAGTLHYEQYF | TGTGCCAGCAGCCGTCCGGGACTAGCGGGGACACTCCACTACGAGCAGTACTTC | . | TRBD2 | TRBJ2-7 | TRBV7-8
CASSQRGGQGHNSPLHF | TGTGCCAGCAGCCAGAGGGGTGGACAGGGTCATAATTCACCCCTCCACTTT | . | TRBD1 | TRBJ1-6 | TRBV3-1/TRBV3-2
CASSVERVDEQFF | TGTGCCAGCAGCGTAGAGAGGGTGGACGAGCAGTTCTTC | . | . | TRBJ2-1 | TRBV9
CASSLRIGGTDTQYF | TGTGCCAGCAGCCTCCGAATAGGGGGAACAGATACGCAGTATTTT | . | . | TRBJ2-3 | TRBV5-4
CASSFRQGMVGYGYTF | TGTGCCAGCAGTTTTCGCCAGGGGATGGTAGGCTATGGCTACACCTTC | once | . | TRBJ1-2 | TRBV28
CASSEPLQGGLEDANYGYTF | TGCGCCAGCAGTGAGCCGCTACAGGGGGGCCTTGAGGACGCTAACTATGGCTACACCTTC | . | TRBD1 | TRBJ1-2 | TRBV10-2
CASRMGSGFSTDTQYF | TGCGCCAGCCGGATGGGGAGCGGATTCAGCACAGATACGCAGTATTTT | . | . | TRBJ2-3 | TRBV5-1
CASSEYFVQGSKHGYTF | TGTGCCAGCAGTGAATATTTTGTGCAGGGAAGCAAACATGGCTACACCTTC | . | . | TRBJ1-2 | TRBV6-1
CASSLDSGRPAGYTF | TGTGCCAGCAGCTTAGATTCAGGCAGGCCCGCTGGCTACACCTTC | . | . | TRBJ1-2 | TRBV11-2
CASTGSAGGLSETQYF | TGTGCCAGCACTGGCTCTGCCGGGGGGCTCAGTGAGACCCAGTACTTC | . | . | TRBJ2-5 | TRBV2
CASSYSRRAGANVLTF | TGTGCCAGCAGTTACTCTCGGAGGGCTGGGGCCAACGTCCTGACTTTC | . | . | TRBJ2-6 | TRBV6-5
CASSSLERQGYEQYF | TGTGCCAGCAGCTCATTAGAGAGACAGGGTTACGAGCAGTACTTC | . | TRBD1 | TRBJ2-7 | TRBV5-5